The entry that follows covers one TCR beta chain sequence. Germline CDR1 and CDR2: ENHRY and SYGVKD. The CDR3 sequence is 12 residues long. V was pared by 7 bases and J by 3 bases, with 10 bases between. These data belong to a study of blood T cell repertoires in COVID-19. The wider study: There were acute and convalescent COVID-19 samples, and they came from the United States, Italy and Spain. T cells, B-cell-depleted T cells, or PBMCs supplied cDNA or gDNA.

Under the authors' procedure: Using reference gene primer amplification, nucleated cell counts were estimated. Assay: immunoSEQ multiplex PCR; the TCRdb copy retains only in-frame clones and omits some. V and J calls and clone size follow that table, whereas D and trimming were derived from the DNA. This sample has about 180,000 clones, with roughly 87% found just once. The sequence was obtained from a woman between 70 and 85 years old with acute or convalescent COVID-19. Material for sequencing was peripheral blood. The chain is built from TRBV10-3 and TRBJ2-7; tentatively, D is TRBD2 (5 bases). CDR3: CAIMGSSYEQYF. CDR3 in DNA: TGTGCCATCATGGGGAGTAGCTACGAGCAGTACTTC.